These T cell receptor beta chains were read from a single sample in a study of siplizumab effects on memory and regulatory T cells. Assay: immunoSEQ multiplex PCR; the TCRdb copy retains only in-frame clones and omits some. The sample shows 90,000 to 120,000 clones, roughly 92% of them seen only once. The specimen sequenced was Tregs sorted from blood. Receptors were obtained from a human donor in good health. CDR3s include the opening cysteine and the closing phenylalanine or tryptophan. A D gene is named only where the DNA matches it firmly. Clone size appears in some rows only: once, few, many, or a class for an expanded clone.

clone size	J gene	D gene	V gene	CDR3 DNA	CDR3 protein
.	TRBJ2-1	.	TRBV5-5	TGTGCCAGCAGCGCCTACCCGGGGGCCGGTGGTGAGCAGTTCTTC	CASSAYPGAGGEQFF
.	TRBJ2-5	TRBD2	TRBV5-5	TGTGCCAGCAGCTCTCAAGCGGGATTGCAAGAGACCCAGTACTTC	CASSSQAGLQETQYF
.	TRBJ2-7	TRBD1	TRBV7-2	TGTGCCAGCAGCTACCCCTCGGGACAGGGGGGGGTCGAGCAGTACTTC	CASSYPSGQGGVEQYF
.	TRBJ2-7	TRBD1	TRBV11-3	TGTGCCAGCAGCTTAGTGGGGCAGGGGGCCTACGAGCAGTACTTC	CASSLVGQGAYEQYF
.	TRBJ1-4	TRBD1	TRBV6-1	TGTGCCAGCAGAGGGCCGATCCGGGACAGGAGGAAACTGTTTTTT	CASRGPIRDRRKLFF
.	TRBJ2-2	TRBD2	TRBV30	TGTGCCTGGAGTGCCCTAGCGGGAGTGGGCACCGGGGAGCTGTTTTTT	CAWSALAGVGTGELFF
.	TRBJ2-7	TRBD1	TRBV5-3	TGTGCCAGAAGCTTGAAGGGACAGCACTCCTACGAGCAGTACTTC	CARSLKGQHSYEQYF
.	TRBJ2-1	.	TRBV5-1	TGCGCCAGCAGCTTTAGCGGAGCCTCCTACAATGAGCAGTTCTTC	CASSFSGASYNEQFF
.	TRBJ2-1	TRBD2	TRBV7-3	TGTGCCAGCAGCTTAAGCGGGGGGGAGTACAATGAGCAGTTCTTC	CASSLSGGEYNEQFF
.	TRBJ2-6	TRBD1	TRBV4-2	TGTGCCAGCAGCGAACAGGGGTCCGGGGCCAACGTCCTGACTTTC	CASSEQGSGANVLTF
.	TRBJ2-1	.	TRBV5-1	TGCGCCAGCAGCTTAGGGAAAAATGAGCAGTTCTTC	CASSLGKNEQFF
.	TRBJ1-4	TRBD1	TRBV2	TGTGCCAGCAGACCGAGAACAGGGGGTGATGAAAAACTGTTTTTT	CASRPRTGGDEKLFF
once	TRBJ1-1	.	TRBV6-6	TGTGCCAGCAGTTACCCCGGGGGGAACACTGAAGCTTTCTTT	CASSYPGGNTEAFF
.	TRBJ2-7	TRBD2	TRBV2	TGTGCCAGCAGAGATACTAGCGGGAGTACCTACGAGCAGTACTTC	CASRDTSGSTYEQYF
.	TRBJ1-1	TRBD1	TRBV7-2	TGTGCCAGCAGCTTGAGACAGGGGGCGAACACTGAAGCTTTCTTT	CASSLRQGANTEAFF
.	TRBJ2-1	TRBD1	TRBV27	TGTGCCAGCAGATTAGCAGGGGGCATCGATGAGCAGTTCTTC	CASRLAGGIDEQFF
.	TRBJ2-3	.	TRBV19	TGTGCCAGTAGTATAGTAGGGCTAACAGATACGCAGTATTTT	CASSIVGLTDTQYF
.	TRBJ2-1	.	TRBV25-1	TGTGCCAGCAGTGTAAGCGGAGGCCTTGAGCAGTTCTTC	CASSVSGGLEQFF
.	TRBJ1-5	TRBD1	TRBV2	TGTGCCAGCAGTGAACGCAGGGGGCTATTTCAGCCCCAGCATTTT	CASSERRGLFQPQHF
.	TRBJ2-3	.	TRBV7-9	TGTGCCAGCATGCCCTTGGATACGCAGTATTTT	CASMPLDTQYF
.	TRBJ2-1	.	TRBV29-1	TGCAGCGTTCAATTACCGGGCCCCTACAATGAGCAGTTCTTC	CSVQLPGPYNEQFF
.	TRBJ2-6	.	TRBV19	TGTGCCAGTAGAATAGGGTCCTCTGCGGCCAACGTCCTGACTTTC	CASRIGSSAANVLTF
.	TRBJ1-4	.	TRBV19	TGTGCCAGTACCGGCGACACTAATGAAAAACTGTTTTTT	CASTGDTNEKLFF
.	TRBJ2-3	TRBD2	TRBV11-3	TGTGCCAGCAGCTTAGGACCAGCGGGAGCGGCAGATACGCAGTATTTT	CASSLGPAGAADTQYF
.	TRBJ2-2	.	TRBV5-1	TGCGCCAGCAGCCCCGGACGGGGTGGGGGCGCCACCGGGGAGCTGTTTTTT	CASSPGRGGGATGELFF
.	TRBJ2-6	.	TRBV7-8	TGTGCCAGCAGCGAAGGGGCAGCTGGGGCCAACGTCCTGACTTTC	CASSEGAAGANVLTF
.	TRBJ2-5	.	TRBV6-1	TGTGCCAGCAGTGAGGTTGGGACTTATCAAGAGACCCAGTACTTC	CASSEVGTYQETQYF
.	TRBJ2-3	.	TRBV6-6	TGTGCCAGCAGTTACTCGGTAGATACGCAGTATTTT	CASSYSVDTQYF
.	TRBJ1-1	TRBD1	TRBV9	TGTGCCAGCAGCGTAGGGGACAGAAAGAACACTGAAGCTTTCTTT	CASSVGDRKNTEAFF
.	TRBJ2-3	TRBD2	TRBV5-1	TGCGCCAGCAGCCACCCGATAGCGGGGGGATTAACAGATACGCAGTATTTT	CASSHPIAGGLTDTQYF
.	TRBJ2-7	.	TRBV5-6	TGTGCCAGCAGCTTGGCTCAGGAGCAGTACTTC	CASSLAQEQYF
.	TRBJ2-5	TRBD2	TRBV5-6	TGTGCCAGCAGCTGGGGGGGGACCCAGTACTTC	CASSWGGTQYF
.	TRBJ2-3	.	TRBV7-9	TGTGCCAGCAGCTTAGCGGGCGCAGATACGCAGTATTTT	CASSLAGADTQYF
.	TRBJ1-2	TRBD1	TRBV6-6	TGTGCCAGCAGCCAACCAGGGGGCGCGGGGAATGGCTACACCTTC	CASSQPGGAGNGYTF
.	TRBJ2-7	TRBD2	TRBV27	TGTGCCAGCAACCTTAGCGGGAGATCCCACGAGCAGTACTTC	CASNLSGRSHEQYF
.	TRBJ2-1	.	TRBV5-1	TGCGCCAGCAGCTTGGGAGCGGCGAGCAATGAGCAGTTCTTC	CASSLGAASNEQFF
.	TRBJ2-3	.	TRBV10-3	TGTGCCATCAGTGAGTCCGGAGGCACTAGCACAGATACGCAGTATTTT	CAISESGGTSTDTQYF
once	TRBJ1-4	.	TRBV7-9	TGTGCCAGCACCAAAGGGGTTGGGATCACTAATGAAAAACTGTTTTTT	CASTKGVGITNEKLFF
.	TRBJ2-7	.	TRBV6-6	TGTGCCAGCAGTCCGGTACAGGGTGCCCACGAGCAGTACTTC	CASSPVQGAHEQYF
.	TRBJ2-7	TRBD1	TRBV5-1	TGCGCCAGCAGCCTCGGACAGGGATTCCACGAGCAGTACTTC	CASSLGQGFHEQYF
.	TRBJ2-1	.	TRBV5-1	TGCGCCAGCAGCTTGGTTGGGAACAATGAGCAGTTCTTC	CASSLVGNNEQFF
.	TRBJ1-4	TRBD1	TRBV25-1	TGTGCCAGCAGTGACCGGGACAGGGGTGAAAAACTGTTTTTT	CASSDRDRGEKLFF
once	TRBJ2-7	TRBD1	TRBV6-6	TGTGCCAGCAGTCGGACAGGGACCTACGAGCAGTACTTC	CASSRTGTYEQYF
.	TRBJ2-3	.	TRBV5-1	TGCGCCAGCAGCTACCAGCGAATGAACACAGATACGCAGTATTTT	CASSYQRMNTDTQYF
.	TRBJ2-2	TRBD1	TRBV6-5	TGTGCCAGCAGGAAAGACAGGGGGCAAGGGGAGCTGTTTTTT	CASRKDRGQGELFF
.	TRBJ1-1	.	TRBV6-1	TGTGCCAGCATCAAAACTCAGGGATCTGAAGCTTTCTTT	CASIKTQGSEAFF
.	TRBJ1-6	.	TRBV5-6	TGTGCCAGCAGCTTCCCGGGACGGGATAATTCACCCCTCCACTTT	CASSFPGRDNSPLHF
.	TRBJ2-7	.	TRBV6-6	TGTGCCAGCAGTTACGGTGAGCAGTACTTC	CASSYGEQYF
.	TRBJ1-4	.	TRBV18	TGTGCCAGCTCACCTCGGACGGTCCTAAATGAAAAACTGTTTTTT	CASSPRTVLNEKLFF
.	TRBJ1-5	.	TRBV6-1	TGTGCCAGCAGCGTTTCGCCAGGCGGGGTTCAGCATTTT	CASSVSPGGVQHF
.	TRBJ2-7	.	TRBV6-6	TGTGCCAGCAGTTACTCTTGGGCAGGGAGCTCCTACGAGCAGTACTTC	CASSYSWAGSSYEQYF
few	TRBJ2-3	TRBD1	TRBV19	TGTGCCAGTAGCTTACAGGGGCACGGCACAGATACGCAGTATTTT	CASSLQGHGTDTQYF
.	TRBJ1-2	.	TRBV2	TGTGCCAGCAGTGCCAGGGGATTGGGCTATGGCTACACCTTC	CASSARGLGYGYTF
.	TRBJ1-2	.	TRBV5-5	TGTGCCAGCAGCCCAACCGACAGATACTATGGCTACACCTTC	CASSPTDRYYGYTF
.	TRBJ1-1	.	TRBV9	TGTGCCAGCAGCGTAGGGAGCAGGAGGGACACTGAAGCTTTCTTT	CASSVGSRRDTEAFF
.	TRBJ2-5	.	TRBV21-1	TGTGCCAGCAGCAAAAACGGAGCGCGGCAGGGGGGGGAGACCCAGTACTTC	CASSKNGARQGGETQYF
.	TRBJ2-7	TRBD1	TRBV11-2	TGTGCCAGCAGCTGGAGTGGAGGGGACAGGGTCTACGAGCAGTACTTC	CASSWSGGDRVYEQYF